This TCR beta chain was sequenced in a study of T cell responses to AZD1222 COVID-19 vaccine. Turning to the study itself: Both about-4-week and about-12-week second-dose recipients were combined.

Findings of the study overall: Only a handful of AZD1222 recipients, more than 5 in all, had baseline seropositivity.

Germline lookup yields CDR1 SGHTA and CDR2 FQGTGA. The CDR3 is 17 residues long. With 1 base clipped from V and 4 bases from J, the junction kept 6 bases outside the gene matches. Produced via immunoSEQ multiplex PCR; TCRdb's table is partial and in-frame only. This repertoire shows over 150,000 clones, about nine tenths found once; its top ten account for about 1.6%. For this clone: What it recognizes is unknown.

The chain uses TRBV7-3 and TRBJ2-3, with 12 bases identical to TRBD1. The source was peripheral blood, collected on day 0 of AZD1222 vaccination. This clonotype was sampled from an adult in good health. The CDR3 is CASSLSPGTGGADTQYF. The CDR3 coding sequence is TGTGCCAGCAGCTTAAGTCCTGGGACAGGGGGCGCAGATACGCAGTATTTT.